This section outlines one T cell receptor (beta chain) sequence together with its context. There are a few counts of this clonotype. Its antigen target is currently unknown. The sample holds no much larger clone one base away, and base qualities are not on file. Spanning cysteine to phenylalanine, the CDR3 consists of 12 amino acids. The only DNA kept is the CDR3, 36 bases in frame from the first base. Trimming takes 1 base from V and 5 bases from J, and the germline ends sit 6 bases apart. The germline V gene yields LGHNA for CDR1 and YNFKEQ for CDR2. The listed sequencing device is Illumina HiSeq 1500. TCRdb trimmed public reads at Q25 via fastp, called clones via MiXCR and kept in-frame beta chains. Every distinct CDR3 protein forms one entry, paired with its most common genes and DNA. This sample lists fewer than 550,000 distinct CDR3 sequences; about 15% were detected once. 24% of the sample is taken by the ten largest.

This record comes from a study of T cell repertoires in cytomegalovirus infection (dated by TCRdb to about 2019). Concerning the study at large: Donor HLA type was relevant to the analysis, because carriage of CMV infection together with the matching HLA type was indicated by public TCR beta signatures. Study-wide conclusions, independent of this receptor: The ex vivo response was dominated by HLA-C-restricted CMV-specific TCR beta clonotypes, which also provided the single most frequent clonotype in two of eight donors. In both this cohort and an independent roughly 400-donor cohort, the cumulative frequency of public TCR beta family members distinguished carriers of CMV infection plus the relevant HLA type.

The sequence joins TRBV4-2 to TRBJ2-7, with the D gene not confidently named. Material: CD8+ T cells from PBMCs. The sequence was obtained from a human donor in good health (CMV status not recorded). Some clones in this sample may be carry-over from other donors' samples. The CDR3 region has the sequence CASSQGPNEQYF. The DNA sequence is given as TGTGCCAGCAGCCAAGGGCCGAACGAGCAGTACTTC.